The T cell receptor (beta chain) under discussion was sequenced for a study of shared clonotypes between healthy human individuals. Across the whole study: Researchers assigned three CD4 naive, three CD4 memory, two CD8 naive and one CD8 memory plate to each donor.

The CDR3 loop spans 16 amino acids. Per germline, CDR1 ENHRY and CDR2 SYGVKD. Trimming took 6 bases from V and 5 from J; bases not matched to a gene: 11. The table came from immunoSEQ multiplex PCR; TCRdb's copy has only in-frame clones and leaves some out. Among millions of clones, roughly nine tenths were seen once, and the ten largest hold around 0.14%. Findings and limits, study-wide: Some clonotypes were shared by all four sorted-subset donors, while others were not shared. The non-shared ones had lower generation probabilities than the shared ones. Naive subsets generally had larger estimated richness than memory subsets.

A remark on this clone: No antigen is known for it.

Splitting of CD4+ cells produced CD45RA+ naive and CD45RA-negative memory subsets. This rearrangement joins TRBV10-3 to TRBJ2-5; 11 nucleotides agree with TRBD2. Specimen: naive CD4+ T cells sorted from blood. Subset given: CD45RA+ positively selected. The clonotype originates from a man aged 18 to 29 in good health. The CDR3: CAISQTSGMAGETQYF. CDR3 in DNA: TGTGCCATCAGCCAGACTAGCGGGATGGCGGGGGAGACCCAGTACTTC.